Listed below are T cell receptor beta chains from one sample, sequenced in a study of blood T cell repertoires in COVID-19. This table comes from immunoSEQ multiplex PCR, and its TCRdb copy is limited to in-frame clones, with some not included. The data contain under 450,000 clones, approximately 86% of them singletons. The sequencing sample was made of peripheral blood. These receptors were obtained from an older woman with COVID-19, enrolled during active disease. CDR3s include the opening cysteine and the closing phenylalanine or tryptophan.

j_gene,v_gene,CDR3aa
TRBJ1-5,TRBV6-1,CASSERGNQPQHF
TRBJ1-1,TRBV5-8,CAGGGPGTRRTEAFF
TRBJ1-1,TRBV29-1,CSGRELDTEAFF
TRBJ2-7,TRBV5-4,CASSFASSEQYF
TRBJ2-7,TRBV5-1,CASSLGTSGLYEQYF
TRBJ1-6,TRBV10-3,CAISAPGQGASPLHF
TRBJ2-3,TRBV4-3,CASSQDGAGSTDTQYF
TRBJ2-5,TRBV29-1,CSAAGAEARTQYF
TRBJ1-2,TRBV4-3,CASSNSPGGYTF
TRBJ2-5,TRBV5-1,CASSPSSGVPQETQYF
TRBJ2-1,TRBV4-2,CASSQVYGTNQGLRVDNEQFF
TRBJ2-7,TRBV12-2,CASRLALPRGSSYEQYF
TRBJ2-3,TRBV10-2,CASRTGTSSSTDTQYF